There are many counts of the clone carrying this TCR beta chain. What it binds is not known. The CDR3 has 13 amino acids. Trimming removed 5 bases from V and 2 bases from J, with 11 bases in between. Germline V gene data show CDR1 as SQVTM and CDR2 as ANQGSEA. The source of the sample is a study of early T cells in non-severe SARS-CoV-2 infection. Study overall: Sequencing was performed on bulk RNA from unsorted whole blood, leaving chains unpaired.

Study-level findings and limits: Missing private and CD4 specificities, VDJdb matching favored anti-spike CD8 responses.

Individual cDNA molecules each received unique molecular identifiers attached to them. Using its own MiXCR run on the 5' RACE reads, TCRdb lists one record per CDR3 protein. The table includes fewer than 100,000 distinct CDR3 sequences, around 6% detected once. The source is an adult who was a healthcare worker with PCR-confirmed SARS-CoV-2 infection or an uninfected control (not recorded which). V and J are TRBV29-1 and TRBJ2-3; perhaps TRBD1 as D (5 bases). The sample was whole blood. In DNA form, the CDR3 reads TGCAGCGTTAGGGGCCTGTTCACAGATACGCAGTATTTT. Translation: CSVRGLFTDTQYF.